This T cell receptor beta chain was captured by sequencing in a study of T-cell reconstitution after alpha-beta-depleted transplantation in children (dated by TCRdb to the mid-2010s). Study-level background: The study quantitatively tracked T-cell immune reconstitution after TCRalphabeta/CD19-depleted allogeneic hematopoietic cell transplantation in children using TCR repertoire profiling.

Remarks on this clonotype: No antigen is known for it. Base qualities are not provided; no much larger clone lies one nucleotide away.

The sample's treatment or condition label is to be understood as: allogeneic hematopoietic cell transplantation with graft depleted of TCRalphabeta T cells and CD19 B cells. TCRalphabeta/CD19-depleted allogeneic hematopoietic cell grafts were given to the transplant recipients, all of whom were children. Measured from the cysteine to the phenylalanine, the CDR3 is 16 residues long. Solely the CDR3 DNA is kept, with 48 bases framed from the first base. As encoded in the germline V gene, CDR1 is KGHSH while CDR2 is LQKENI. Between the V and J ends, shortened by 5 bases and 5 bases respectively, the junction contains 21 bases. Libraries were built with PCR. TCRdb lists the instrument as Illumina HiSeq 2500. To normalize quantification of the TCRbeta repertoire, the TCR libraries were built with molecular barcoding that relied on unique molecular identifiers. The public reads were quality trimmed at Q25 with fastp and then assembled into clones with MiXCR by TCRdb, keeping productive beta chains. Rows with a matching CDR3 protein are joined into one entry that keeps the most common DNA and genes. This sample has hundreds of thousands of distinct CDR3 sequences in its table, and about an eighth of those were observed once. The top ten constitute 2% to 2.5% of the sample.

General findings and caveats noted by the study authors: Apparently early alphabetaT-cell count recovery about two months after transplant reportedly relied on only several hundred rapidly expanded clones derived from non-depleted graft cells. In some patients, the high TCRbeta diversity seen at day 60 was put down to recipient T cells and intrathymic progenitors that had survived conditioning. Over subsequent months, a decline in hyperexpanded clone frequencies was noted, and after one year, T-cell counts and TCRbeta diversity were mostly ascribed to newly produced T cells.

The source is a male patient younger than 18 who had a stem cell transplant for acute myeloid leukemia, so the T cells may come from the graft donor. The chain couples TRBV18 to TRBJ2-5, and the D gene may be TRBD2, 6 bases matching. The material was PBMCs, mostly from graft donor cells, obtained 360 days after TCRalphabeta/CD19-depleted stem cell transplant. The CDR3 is CASSALKGAGGETQYF. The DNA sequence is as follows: TGTGCCAGCTCAGCCCTAAAAGGAGCGGGTGGCGAGACCCAGTACTTC.